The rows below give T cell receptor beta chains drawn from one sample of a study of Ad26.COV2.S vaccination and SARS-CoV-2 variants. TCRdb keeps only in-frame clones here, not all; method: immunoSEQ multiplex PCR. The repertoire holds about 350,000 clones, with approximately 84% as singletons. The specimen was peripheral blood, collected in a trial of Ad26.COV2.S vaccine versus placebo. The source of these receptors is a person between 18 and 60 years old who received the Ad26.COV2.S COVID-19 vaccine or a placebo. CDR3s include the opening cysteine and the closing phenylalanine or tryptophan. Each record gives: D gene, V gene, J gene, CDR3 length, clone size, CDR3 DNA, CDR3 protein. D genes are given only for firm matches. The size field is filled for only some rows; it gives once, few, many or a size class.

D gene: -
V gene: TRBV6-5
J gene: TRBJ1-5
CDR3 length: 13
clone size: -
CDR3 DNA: TGTGCCAGCAGCCCAGCAAGCAATCAGCCCCAGCATTTT
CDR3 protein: CASSPASNQPQHF

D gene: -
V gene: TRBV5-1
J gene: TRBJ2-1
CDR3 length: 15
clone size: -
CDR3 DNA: TGCGCCAGCAAGCCCCTAGCAGGGGACAACAATGAGCAGTTCTTC
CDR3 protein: CASKPLAGDNNEQFF

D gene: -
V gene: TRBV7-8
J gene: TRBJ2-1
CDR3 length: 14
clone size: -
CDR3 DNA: TGTGCCAGCCTTGCGGGTGGGAGTCTAAATGAGCAGTTCTTC
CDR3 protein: CASLAGGSLNEQFF

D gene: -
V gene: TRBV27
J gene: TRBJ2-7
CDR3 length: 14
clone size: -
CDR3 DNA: TGTGCCAGCAGTCCAACCGGGACTCTATACGAGCAGTACTTC
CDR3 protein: CASSPTGTLYEQYF

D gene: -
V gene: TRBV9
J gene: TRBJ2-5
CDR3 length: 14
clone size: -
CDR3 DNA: TGTGCCAGCAGCGTTGGTAGCCTCCAAGAGACCCAGTACTTC
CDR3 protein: CASSVGSLQETQYF

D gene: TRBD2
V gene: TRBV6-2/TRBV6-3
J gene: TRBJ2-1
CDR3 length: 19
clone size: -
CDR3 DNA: TGTGCCAGCAGTTACCCAATAACTAGCGGGAGGCCTCGTGCAAGTGAGCAGTTCTTC
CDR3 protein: CASSYPITSGRPRASEQFF

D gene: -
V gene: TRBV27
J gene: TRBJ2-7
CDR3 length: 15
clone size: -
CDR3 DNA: TGTGCCAGCAGTTTATTCTACGGGGGCAGTTACGAGCAGTACTTC
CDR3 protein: CASSLFYGGSYEQYF

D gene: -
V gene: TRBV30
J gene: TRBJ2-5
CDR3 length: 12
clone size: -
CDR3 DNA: TGTGCCTGGAGCGGGTTTCAAGAGACCCAGTACTTC
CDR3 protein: CAWSGFQETQYF

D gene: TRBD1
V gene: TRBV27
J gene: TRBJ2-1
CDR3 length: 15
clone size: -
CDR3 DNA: TGTGCCAGCAGTTTAGGGGACAGTATCTACAATGAGCAGTTCTTC
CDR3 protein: CASSLGDSIYNEQFF

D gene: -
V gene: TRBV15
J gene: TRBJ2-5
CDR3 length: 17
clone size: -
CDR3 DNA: TGTGCCACCAGCAGAGATCGGACAAAGGGGGGTCAAGAGACCCAGTACTTC
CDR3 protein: CATSRDRTKGGQETQYF

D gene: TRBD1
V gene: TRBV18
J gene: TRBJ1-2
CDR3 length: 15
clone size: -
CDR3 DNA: TGTGCCAGCTCACGAAACAAAGGGGGCGTCTATGGCTACACCTTC
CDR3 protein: CASSRNKGGVYGYTF

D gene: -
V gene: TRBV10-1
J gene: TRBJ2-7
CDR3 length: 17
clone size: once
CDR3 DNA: TGCGCCAGCAGTGAGTCTCAGCCCGTAACAGGCAGGTACGAGCAGTACTTC
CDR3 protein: CASSESQPVTGRYEQYF

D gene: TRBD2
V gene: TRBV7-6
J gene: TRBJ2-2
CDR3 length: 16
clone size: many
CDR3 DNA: TGTGCCAGCAGCTTACTCGGACTAGCCGGCTCCGGGGAGCTGTTTTTT
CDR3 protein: CASSLLGLAGSGELFF

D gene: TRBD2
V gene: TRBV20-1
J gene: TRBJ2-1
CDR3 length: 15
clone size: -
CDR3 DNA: TGCAGTGCTATTGATCCTAGCGGGAGTTTCGATGAGCAGTTCTTC
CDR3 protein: CSAIDPSGSFDEQFF

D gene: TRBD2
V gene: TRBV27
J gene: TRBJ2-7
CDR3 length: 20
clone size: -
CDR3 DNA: TGTGCCAGCAGTTTATCTATCGGGGGGTACGGACGCGGGAGACTGTACGAGCAGTACTTC
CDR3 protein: CASSLSIGGYGRGRLYEQYF

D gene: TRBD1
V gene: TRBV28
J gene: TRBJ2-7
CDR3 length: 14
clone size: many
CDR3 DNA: TGTGCCAGCACCCAACTCACAGGGGGCTCGGTGCAGTACTTC
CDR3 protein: CASTQLTGGSVQYF

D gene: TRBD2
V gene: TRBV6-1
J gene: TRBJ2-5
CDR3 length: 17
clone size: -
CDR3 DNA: TGTGCCAGCAGTGGAGGGCCGGGACTAGCGGAAGAAGAGACCCAGTACTTC
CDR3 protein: CASSGGPGLAEEETQYF

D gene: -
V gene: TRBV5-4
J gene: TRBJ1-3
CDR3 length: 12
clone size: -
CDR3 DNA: TGTGCCAGCAGCTTGGATAGAAACACCATATATTTT
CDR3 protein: CASSLDRNTIYF

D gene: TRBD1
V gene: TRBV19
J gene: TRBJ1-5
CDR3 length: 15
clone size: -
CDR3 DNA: TGTGCCAGTAGTGGGGGACAGGGGGACAATCAGCCCCAGCATTTT
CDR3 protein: CASSGGQGDNQPQHF

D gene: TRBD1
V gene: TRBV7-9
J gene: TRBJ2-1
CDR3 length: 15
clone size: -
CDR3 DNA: TGTGCCAGCAGCTTGGGACAGGGGGCAGAGAATGAGCAGTTCTTC
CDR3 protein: CASSLGQGAENEQFF

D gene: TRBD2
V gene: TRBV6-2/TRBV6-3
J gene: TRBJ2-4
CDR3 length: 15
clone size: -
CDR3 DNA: TGTGCCAGCAGTTTAGCGGGGGGGCGAAGGGGCATTCAGTACTTC
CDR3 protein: CASSLAGGRRGIQYF

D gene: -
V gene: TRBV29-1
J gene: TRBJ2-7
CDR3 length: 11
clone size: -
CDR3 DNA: TGCAGCGTTTTTAAGAACTACGAGCAGTACTTC
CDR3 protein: CSVFKNYEQYF

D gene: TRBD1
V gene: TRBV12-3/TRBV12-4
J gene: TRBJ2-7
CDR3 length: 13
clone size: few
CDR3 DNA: TGTGCCAGCAGCCTAGACAGGGATTACGAGCAGTACTTC
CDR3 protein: CASSLDRDYEQYF

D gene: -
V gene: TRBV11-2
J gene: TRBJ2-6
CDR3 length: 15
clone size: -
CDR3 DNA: TGTGCCAGCAGCTTAGAGGTTTCTGGGGCCAACGTCCTGACTTTC
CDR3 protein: CASSLEVSGANVLTF

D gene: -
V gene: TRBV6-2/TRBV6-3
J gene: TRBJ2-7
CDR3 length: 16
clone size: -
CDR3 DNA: TGTGCCAGCAGCCCCCTCCGGAGGGAGAGCTCCTACGAGCAGTACTTC
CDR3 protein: CASSPLRRESSYEQYF

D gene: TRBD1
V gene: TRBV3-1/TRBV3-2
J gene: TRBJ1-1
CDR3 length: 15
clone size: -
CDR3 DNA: TGTGCCAGCAGCCAAAGGGGACAGGTGAACACTGAAGCTTTCTTT
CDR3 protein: CASSQRGQVNTEAFF

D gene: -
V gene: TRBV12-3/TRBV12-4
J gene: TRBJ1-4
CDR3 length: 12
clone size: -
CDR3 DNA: TGTGCCAGCAGTCCCCTAGACGAAAAACTGTTTTTT
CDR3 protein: CASSPLDEKLFF

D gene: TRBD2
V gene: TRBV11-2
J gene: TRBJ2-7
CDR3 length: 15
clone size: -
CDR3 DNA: TGTGCCAGCAGCGGCGGGGGGTTTATAGGCTACGAGCAGTACTTC
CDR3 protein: CASSGGGFIGYEQYF

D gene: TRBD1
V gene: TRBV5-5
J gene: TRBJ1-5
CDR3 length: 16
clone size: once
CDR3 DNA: TGTGCCAGCAGCGAAACAGGGGGCTATAGCAATCAGCCCCAGCATTTT
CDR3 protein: CASSETGGYSNQPQHF

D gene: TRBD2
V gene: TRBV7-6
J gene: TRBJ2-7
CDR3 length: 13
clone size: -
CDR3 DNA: TGTGCCAGCAGCCCCGGACTAGGATACGAGCAGTACTTC
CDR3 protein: CASSPGLGYEQYF

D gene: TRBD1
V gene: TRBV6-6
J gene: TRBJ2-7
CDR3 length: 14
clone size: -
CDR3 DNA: TGTGCCAGCAGTCCAATGGGGACAGGCTACGAGCAGTACTTC
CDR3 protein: CASSPMGTGYEQYF

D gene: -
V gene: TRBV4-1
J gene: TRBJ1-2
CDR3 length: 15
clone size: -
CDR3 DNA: TGCGCCAGCAGCCAAGTTGCCAGGGCTGACTATGGCTACACCTTC
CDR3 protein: CASSQVARADYGYTF

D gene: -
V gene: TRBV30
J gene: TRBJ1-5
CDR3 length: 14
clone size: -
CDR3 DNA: TGTGCCTGGAGTAGGGCAGGGGTCAGGCAGCCCCAGCATTTT
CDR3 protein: CAWSRAGVRQPQHF

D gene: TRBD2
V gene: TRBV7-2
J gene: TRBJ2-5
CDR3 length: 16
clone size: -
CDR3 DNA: TGTGCCAGCAGCTCCAAGACTAGCGGGGTGATTGAGACCCAGTACTTC
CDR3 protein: CASSSKTSGVIETQYF

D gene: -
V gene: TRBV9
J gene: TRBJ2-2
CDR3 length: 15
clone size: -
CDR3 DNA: TGTGCCAGCAGCGTACAACGGGGAAACACCGGGGAGCTGTTTTTT
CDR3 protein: CASSVQRGNTGELFF

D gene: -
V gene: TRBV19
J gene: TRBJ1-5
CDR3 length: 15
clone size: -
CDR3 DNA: TGTGCCAGTAGTATAGGAGGGGCAGGGAAACAGCCCCAGCATTTT
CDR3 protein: CASSIGGAGKQPQHF

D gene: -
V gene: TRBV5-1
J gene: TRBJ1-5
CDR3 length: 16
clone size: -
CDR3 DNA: TGCGCCAGCAGCTTGGGTCCGAGAGGAAGCAATCAGCCCCAGCATTTT
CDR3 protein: CASSLGPRGSNQPQHF

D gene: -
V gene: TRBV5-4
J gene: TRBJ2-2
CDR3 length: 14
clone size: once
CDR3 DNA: TGTGCCAGCGAGCAAGGGCCTCCGCGGGGGGAGCTGTTTTTT
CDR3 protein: CASEQGPPRGELFF

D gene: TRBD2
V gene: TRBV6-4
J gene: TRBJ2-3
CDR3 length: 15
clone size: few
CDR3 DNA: TGTGCCAGCAGTGACGCAGCGGGGGGCACAGATACGCAGTATTTT
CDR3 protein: CASSDAAGGTDTQYF

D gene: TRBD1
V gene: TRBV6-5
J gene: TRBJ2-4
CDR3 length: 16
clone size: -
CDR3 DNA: TGTGCCAGCAGTTACTCAGGAGGACAGGGCGAAAACATTCAGTACTTC
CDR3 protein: CASSYSGGQGENIQYF

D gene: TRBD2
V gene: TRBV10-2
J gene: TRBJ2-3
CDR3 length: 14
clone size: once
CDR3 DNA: TGCGCCAGCAGTGGACTAGCGCACACAGATACGCAGTATTTT
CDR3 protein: CASSGLAHTDTQYF